This T cell receptor beta chain came from a study of cytomegalovirus exposure and HLA in healthy donors. General study results and limits: The analysis excluded some indistinguishable V segments, including TRBV6-2 and TRBV6-3. The study put 150 or so TCR beta chains on its list as cytomegalovirus-associated.

The PCR ran on 60 Vbeta and 13 Jbeta primers. Profiling relied on immunoSEQ multiplex PCR, and the TCRdb table lists in-frame clones only, not all of them. The sample lists under 70,000 clones; 68% were seen once. CDR3 length: 14 amino acids. Germline lookup yields CDR1 MGHRA and CDR2 YSYEKL. The ends were cut back, 1 base at V and 6 bases at J, with 9 bases in the middle. Turning to this clone: Antigen unknown. At the DNA level, this CDR3 is encoded by other sequences in the same sample as well.

Donors were ostensibly healthy at sampling, although undocumented immune exposures were probable. The clonotype comes from a woman in her twenties or thirties in good health and CMV-seronegative. J is TRBJ1-4 and V is TRBV4-1; D is undetermined. The sample consisted of PBMCs. The CDR3 DNA reads TGCGCCAGCAGCCAAGGTACCGGGGATGAAAAACTGTTTTTT. It translates to CASSQGTGDEKLFF.